This T cell receptor beta chain was found in a study of cytomegalovirus exposure and HLA in healthy donors. Overall study: Roughly 170 million T cells yielded 110 million or so unique TCR beta sequences in earlier analysis.

Vbeta (60) and Jbeta (13) primers were used in the PCR. Study processing details: About 88 million unique TCR beta chains, some 9.9 million of them shared, were counted by a later analysis. Profiled with immunoSEQ multiplex PCR; TCRdb holds only in-frame clones, not every one. V, J and clone size reflect that table, while D and trimming were determined from the DNA. The sample lists under 200,000 clones; 60% to 85% were seen once. In germline, CDR1 is SQVTM, CDR2 ANQGSEA. The CDR3 spans 11 residues. The germline V and J ends were trimmed by 6 bases and 3 bases, with 8 bases remaining between them. Points from the study as a whole: The authors later found HLA-associated TCR beta chains more clonally expanded than equally common others.

This clone has just one count. Its antigen is not identified. The clonotype was recovered from a man aged 35 to 55 in good health and CMV-seronegative. The sequencing input was PBMCs. V is TRBV29-1 and J is TRBJ1-1; tentatively, D is TRBD1 (5 bases). As DNA, the CDR3 is TGCAGCGTGGCCAGGGACACTGAAGCTTTCTTT. Encoded protein: CSVARDTEAFF.